These 29 T cell receptor beta chains originate from one sample sequenced in a study of shared clonotypes between healthy human individuals. The repertoire was sequenced with immunoSEQ multiplex PCR; TCRdb's copy has only in-frame clones and lacks some. The profile shows about 1,500,000 clones, around 95% of them singletons. Sequencing was carried out using naive CD4+ T cells sorted from blood. Subset described: CD45RA+ positively selected. The receptors stem from a man in his thirties or forties in good health.

This chain uses TRBV19 with TRBJ1-2; 7 bases are shared with TRBD1. The CDR3 consists of 13 residues. The germline V gene has CDR1 LNHDA and CDR2 SQIVND (reference sequence). J was trimmed by 4 bases and V by 9 bases; bases with no gene match: 8. In nucleotides, the CDR3 is TGTGCCAGCAGGAGACAGGGCGCCTATGGCTACACCTTC. Its protein product is CASRRQGAYGYTF.

The V call is TRBV28, the J call TRBJ2-5, with 8 bases lining up with TRBD1. Trimming took 5 bases from V and 2 from J; bases not matched to a gene: 13. Germline V CDR1 and CDR2: MDHEN, SYDVKM. The CDR3 totals 17 residues. CDR3 sequence (DNA): TGTGCCAGCAGTCTTGGTGGGACAGGAGAGCTTCAAGAGACCCAGTACTTC. Translating it yields CASSLGGTGELQETQYF.

The chain combines TRBV4-1 with TRBJ2-7; 10 bases line up with TRBD2. CDR3 size: 16 residues. With 0 bases clipped from V and 2 bases from J, the junction kept 4 bases outside the gene matches. Germline assignment: CDR1 MGHRA and CDR2 YSYEKL. The CDR3 DNA reads TGCGCCAGCAGCCAAGAATGGCTAGCGGGGGCCTACGAGCAGTACTTC. It yields the protein CASSQEWLAGAYEQYF.

J is TRBJ2-2 and V is TRBV10-2; 8 bases map to TRBD1. V was clipped by 6 bases and J by 2 bases; unmatched bases: 5. The CDR3 spans 15 residues. Germline values: CDR1 WSHSY, CDR2 SAAADI. CDR3 in amino acids: CASSPGQGNTGELFF. The CDR3 DNA sequence: TGCGCCAGCAGCCCCGGACAGGGAAACACCGGGGAGCTGTTTTTT.

The rearrangement uses TRBV5-1 and TRBJ2-3, with D tentatively TRBD1 (6 bases). Germline V gene sequence: CDR1 SGHRS, CDR2 YFSETQ. This CDR3 spans 14 amino acids. The germline V and J ends were trimmed by 5 bases and 2 bases, with 12 bases remaining between them. The CDR3 DNA follows: TGCGCCAGCAGACATACAGGGACCACAGATACGCAGTATTTT. Its translation is CASRHTGTTDTQYF.

This clone showed up just once. The genes are TRBV28 and TRBJ1-3; possibly TRBD1 for D (5 bases). V was cut by 6 bases and J by 0 bases, with 15 bases left in between. Germline V gene lookup returns CDR1 MDHEN and CDR2 SYDVKM. CDR3 length equals 16 residues. Here the CDR3 DNA reads TGTGCCAGCAGGTCCCCGACAGAACCCTCTGGAAACACCATATATTTT. It encodes CASRSPTEPSGNTIYF.

J is TRBJ2-7 and V is TRBV28; D may be TRBD2 (5 bases). CDR1 is MDHEN and CDR2 is SYDVKM in the germline V gene. V was pared by 4 bases and J by 4 bases, with 17 bases between. The CDR3 has 15 residues. The CDR3 bases are TGTGCCAGCAGTTCCCCAGGCCCAGCGGAGTACGAGCAGTACTTC. Encoded protein: CASSSPGPAEYEQYF.

This clone was seen a single time. Other DNA variants within this sample encode the same CDR3. The chain uses TRBV28 and TRBJ2-7; TRBD2 agrees at 7 bases. The CDR3 covers 15 residues. Germline trimming cut 5 bases from V and 0 bases from J; bases unmatched to any gene: 7. Germline CDR1 reads MDHEN; CDR2 reads SYDVKM. CDR3 residues: CASSLSLAASYEQYF. DNA for the CDR3: TGTGCCAGCAGTCTTTCTCTAGCGGCCTCCTACGAGCAGTACTTC.

This chain uses TRBV7-6 with TRBJ2-3; D remains ambiguous. Deletions cut 1 base from V and 4 bases from J, with 3 bases between. Germline lookup yields CDR1 SGHVS and CDR2 FNYEAQ. The CDR3 is made up of 12 amino acids. CDR3 region: CASSLVPDTQYF. CDR3 in DNA: TGTGCCAGCAGCTTAGTTCCAGATACGCAGTATTTT.

This clone has a single count. The chain links TRBV2 to TRBJ2-1; 13 bases match TRBD2. With V trimmed by 6 bases and J by 7 bases, 12 bases remained unmatched. The CDR3 consists of 17 residues. Germline CDR1 reads SNHLY; CDR2 reads FYNNEI. CDR3 DNA: TGTGCCAGCAGCGGACTAGCGGGAGCGCTAAGCTATAATGAGCAGTTCTTC. It is translated as CASSGLAGALSYNEQFF.

The chain carries TRBV19 and TRBJ2-1; D may be TRBD1 or TRBD2 (5 bases each). This CDR3 is 14 amino acids long. Germline CDR1 and CDR2: LNHDA and SQIVND (reference sequence). Deletions cut 1 base from V and 10 bases from J, with 14 bases between. The CDR3 reads CASSIGDLAGEQFF. For the CDR3, the DNA is TGTGCCAGTAGTATAGGGGACCTTGCGGGCGAGCAGTTCTTC. The variable domain in full, completed from reference TRBV19 and TRBJ2-1, reads DGGITQSPKYLFRKEGQNVTLSCEQNLNHDAMYWYRQDPGQGLRLIYYSQIVNDFQKGDIAEGYSVSREKKESFPLTVTSAQKNPTAFYLCASSIGDLAGEQFFGPGTRLTVL.

The chain joins TRBV5-1 to TRBJ1-2, with unresolved D. V gave up 1 base and J gave up 7 bases, with 11 bases separating them. The CDR3 is 13 residues long. The germline gives CDR1 SGHRS, CDR2 YFSETQ. The CDR3 DNA is TGCGCCAGCAGCTTGACCATGAGGGCTGGCTACACCTTC. The encoded protein is CASSLTMRAGYTF.

The V and J genes are TRBV10-3 and TRBJ1-5; maybe TRBD1 (6 bases). Germline loops: CDR1 ENHRY, CDR2 SYGVKD. This CDR3 spans 19 amino acids. V lost 2 bases, J lost 3 bases, and 23 bases lay in between. DNA of the CDR3: TGTGCCATCAGTGAGCCGCGCGGGACATTCTCTTTTAACAATCAGCCCCAGCATTTT. The encoded protein is CAISEPRGTFSFNNQPQHF.

V gene TRBV9 combines with J gene TRBJ1-2, with 10 bases fitting TRBD1. V dropped 0 bases and J dropped 8; count of bases not matched to a gene: 10. Germline V gene data show CDR1 as SGDLS and CDR2 as YYNGEE. The CDR3 has 16 residues. CDR3 in DNA: TGTGCCAGCAGCGTAGACCCCAACGACAGGGGGCAGGGCTACACCTTC. Translated, it gives CASSVDPNDRGQGYTF.

The V and J genes are TRBV10-2 and TRBJ2-2; the D gene could be TRBD1 or TRBD2 (5 bases each). The CDR3 runs to 14 residues. Trimming removed 6 bases from V and 4 bases from J, with 12 bases in between. Per germline, CDR1 WSHSY and CDR2 SAAADI. CDR3 sequence: CASRGRQLTGELFF. CDR3 coding DNA: TGCGCCAGCAGGGGACGACAACTCACCGGGGAGCTGTTTTTT.

This chain connects TRBV7-7 to TRBJ2-2, with D hard to call. Germline CDR1 reads SSHAT; CDR2 reads FNYEAQ (reference sequence). The CDR3 spans 13 residues. With 6 bases removed from V and 7 bases from J, the gap between germline ends came to 12 bases. The CDR3 DNA reads TGTGCCAGCAGACTCGAGGACGGCGGGGAGCTGTTTTTT. This translates into CASRLEDGGELFF.

The rearrangement links TRBV10-3 to TRBJ1-2; D is perhaps TRBD1 (5 bases). V was trimmed by 9 bases and J by 2 bases, leaving 25 bases between them. CDR1 and CDR2 from the germline V gene are ENHRY and SYGVKD. The CDR3 sequence is 17 residues long. CDR3 coding DNA: TGTGCCATTAGGCCTGACAGCTCCGAAACATCAAACTATGGCTACACCTTC. Its translation is CAIRPDSSETSNYGYTF.

The V gene is TRBV18, the J gene TRBJ1-2; 11 bases are a match to TRBD1. Germline CDR1 reads KGHSH; CDR2 reads LQKENI. The V segment lost 6 bases and the J segment 4 bases; nucleotides outside the gene matches: 7. This CDR3 is built from 15 residues. CDR3 loop: CASSGTGGSVYGYTF. In DNA form, the CDR3 reads TGTGCCAGCTCGGGGACAGGGGGATCGGTCTATGGCTACACCTTC.

V is TRBV5-4 and J is TRBJ2-2; D is possibly TRBD1 (6 bases). The germline V gene encodes CDR1 SGHNT and CDR2 YYREEE (reference sequence). V shed 0 bases and J shed 4 bases, with 10 bases lying between them. This CDR3 is 15 amino acids long. CDR3 loop: CASSLAQGSTGELFF. CDR3 coding DNA: TGTGCCAGCAGCTTGGCGCAGGGGAGCACCGGGGAGCTGTTTTTT.

The genes are TRBV18 and TRBJ2-3, with TRBD2 matching 11 bases. Germline V gene data show CDR1 as KGHSH and CDR2 as LQKENI. V shed 3 bases and J 4 bases; nucleotides not matched to a gene: 9. CDR3 length: 17 residues. Here the CDR3 reads CASSPRLAGWLADTQYF. The CDR3 bases are TGTGCCAGCTCACCTAGACTAGCGGGATGGCTTGCAGATACGCAGTATTTT.

The J gene is TRBJ1-2, the V gene TRBV7-3; D call uncertain. The germline V gene has CDR1 SGHTA and CDR2 FQGTGA. CDR3 size: 16 residues. The V gene lost 5 bases and the J gene lost 2 bases, with 18 bases spanning the gap. Here the CDR3 DNA reads TGTGCCAGCAGCCCCGGTCCGGAACACCAGAACTATGGCTACACCTTC. It codes for CASSPGPEHQNYGYTF.

Worth noting for this clone: Other DNA sequences in the sample encode the same CDR3. The chain combines TRBV5-1 with TRBJ2-3; the match to TRBD1 covers 7 bases. The CDR3 totals 15 residues. V shed 4 bases, J shed 0 bases, and the junction held 5 bases outside the gene matches. CDR1 is SGHRS and CDR2 is YFSETQ in the germline V gene. DNA of the CDR3: TGCGCCAGCAGCCGTGACAGGGCTAGCACAGATACGCAGTATTTT. Translated: CASSRDRASTDTQYF.

V gene TRBV11-2 combines with J gene TRBJ1-5; 7 bases fit TRBD1. CDR3 length: 15 amino acids. Losses at the gene ends were 3 bases for V and 5 bases for J; bases not matched to a gene: 7. The germline V gene encodes CDR1 SGHAT and CDR2 FQNNGV. The CDR3, as DNA: TGTGCCAGCAGCTTGGGACAGCAGATTGATCAGCCCCAGCATTTT. The encoded protein is CASSLGQQIDQPQHF.

The chain combines TRBV11-2 with TRBJ2-1; no definite D call. There are 17 residues in the CDR3. Germline V lookup: CDR1 SGHAT, CDR2 FQNNGV. Trimming stripped 2 bases from V and 8 bases from J, with 22 bases between. The CDR3: CASSLWVWSVLLDEQFF. DNA for the CDR3: TGTGCCAGCAGCTTATGGGTTTGGTCAGTTCTGCTTGATGAGCAGTTCTTC.

The V call is TRBV29-1, the J call TRBJ2-3; TRBD1 is a possible D gene (5 bases). V was pared by 2 bases and J by 0 bases, with 6 bases between. This CDR3 has 13 residues. CDR1 SQVTM and CDR2 ANQGSEA come from the germline V gene. The DNA of the CDR3 is TGCAGCGTTGAACCAGGGAGCACAGATACGCAGTATTTT. Translated, it gives CSVEPGSTDTQYF.

Notes on this clone: Other DNA sequences of this sample code for an identical CDR3. This chain links TRBV5-6 with TRBJ2-2; the D is unclear. In germline, CDR1 is SGHDT, CDR2 YYEEEE. There are 13 residues in the CDR3. V was pared by 2 bases and J by 6 bases, with 8 bases between. For the CDR3, the DNA is TGTGCCAGCAGCTTATCCGGGCCCGGGGAGCTGTTTTTT. Its protein product is CASSLSGPGELFF.

This chain uses TRBV5-1 with TRBJ1-2; D ambiguous. CDR3 length: 13 residues. Per the germline V gene, CDR1 is SGHRS and CDR2 is YFSETQ. V lost 0 bases to trimming and J lost 2 bases, with 5 bases between them. The DNA for the CDR3 is TGCGCCAGCAGCTTGGAACAGAACTATGGCTACACCTTC. This gives the protein CASSLEQNYGYTF.

With respect to this clone: Other DNA sequences from this sample encode an identical CDR3 as well. The chain uses TRBV10-3 and TRBJ2-1; D is possibly TRBD2 (6 bases). Per the germline V gene, CDR1 is ENHRY and CDR2 is SYGVKD. V was shortened by 10 bases and J by 2 bases, with 15 bases between the two germline ends. This CDR3 region has 14 residues. The CDR3: CATLAESAYNEQFF. Here the CDR3 DNA reads TGTGCCACCTTAGCGGAGAGCGCCTACAATGAGCAGTTCTTC.

The V and J genes are TRBV6-1 and TRBJ2-5, with 12 bases identical to TRBD1. The germline V gene encodes CDR1 MNHNS and CDR2 SASEGT. Losses at the gene ends were 10 bases for V and 4 bases for J; bases not matched to a gene: 4. This CDR3 contains 13 residues. The CDR3 DNA reads as TGTGCCACGGGACAGGGGGCTGGAGAGACCCAGTACTTC. Translated: CATGQGAGETQYF.